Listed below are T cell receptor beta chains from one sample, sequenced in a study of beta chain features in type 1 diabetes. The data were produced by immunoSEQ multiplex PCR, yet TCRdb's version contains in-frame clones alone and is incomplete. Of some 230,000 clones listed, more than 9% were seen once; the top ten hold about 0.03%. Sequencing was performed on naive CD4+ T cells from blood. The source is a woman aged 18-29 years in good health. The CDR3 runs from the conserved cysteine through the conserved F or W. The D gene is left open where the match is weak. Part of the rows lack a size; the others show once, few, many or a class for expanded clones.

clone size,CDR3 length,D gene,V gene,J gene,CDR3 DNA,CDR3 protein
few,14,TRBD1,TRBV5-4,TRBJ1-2,TGTGCCAGCAGCTCCGGACAGGGAGAATATGGCTACACCTTC,CASSSGQGEYGYTF
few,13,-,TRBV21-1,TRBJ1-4,TGTGCCAGCAGCAAAGACTCCCAGGGCAAACTGTTTTTT,CASSKDSQGKLFF
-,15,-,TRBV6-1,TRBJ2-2,TGTGCCAGCAGTGAATTCGCCCAGAGCGCCGGGGAGCTGTTTTTT,CASSEFAQSAGELFF
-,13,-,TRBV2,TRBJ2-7,TGTGCCAGCAGTGAACAGGTCCACTACGAGCAGTACTTC,CASSEQVHYEQYF
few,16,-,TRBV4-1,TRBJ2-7,TGCGCCAGCAGCCAAGTGAGTCGTACAGCTACCTACGAGCAGTACTTC,CASSQVSRTATYEQYF
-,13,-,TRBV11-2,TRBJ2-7,TGTGCCAGCAGCTCCCTTGGAGGAGACGAGCAGTACTTC,CASSSLGGDEQYF
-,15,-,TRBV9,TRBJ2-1,TGTGCCAGCAGCCCCCAGACTGGAACCTACAATGAGCAGTTCTTC,CASSPQTGTYNEQFF
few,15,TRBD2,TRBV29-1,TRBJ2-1,TGCAGCGTTGGCCCGCTGAGTAGCGGGGGCAATGAGCAGTTCTTC,CSVGPLSSGGNEQFF
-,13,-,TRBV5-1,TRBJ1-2,TGCGCCAGCAGCCCCGCGGTCAACTATGGCTACACCTTC,CASSPAVNYGYTF
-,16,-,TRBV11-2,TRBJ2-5,TGTGCCAGCAGCTTAGAGCGGGACAGACCACAAGAGACCCAGTACTTC,CASSLERDRPQETQYF
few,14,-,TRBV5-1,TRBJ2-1,TGCGCCAGCAGCCGAGAGCGGGAAGGGGGTGAGCAGTTCTTC,CASSREREGGEQFF
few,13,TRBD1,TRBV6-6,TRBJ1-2,TGTGCCAGCACAGGGGGCCAGGGCTATGGCTACACCTTC,CASTGGQGYGYTF
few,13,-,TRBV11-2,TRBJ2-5,TGTGCCAGCAGCCAAGGGGTTCGAGAGACCCAGTACTTC,CASSQGVRETQYF
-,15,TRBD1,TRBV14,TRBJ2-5,TGTGCCAGCAGCGTGGGACAGGGGTACCAAGAGACCCAGTACTTC,CASSVGQGYQETQYF
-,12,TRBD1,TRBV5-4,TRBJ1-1,TGTGCCAGCAGCGCGGACAGGGTTGAAGCTTTCTTT,CASSADRVEAFF
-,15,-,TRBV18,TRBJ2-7,TGTGCCAGCTCACGGGGGACACTTAGTCCCTACGAGCAGTACTTC,CASSRGTLSPYEQYF
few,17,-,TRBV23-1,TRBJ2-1,TGCGCCAGCAGTCAATATAACAGGATCTTCTCCTACAATGAGCAGTTCTTC,CASSQYNRIFSYNEQFF
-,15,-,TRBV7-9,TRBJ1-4,TGTGCCAGCAGCCCCTGGGAGGCAACTAATGAAAAACTGTTTTTT,CASSPWEATNEKLFF
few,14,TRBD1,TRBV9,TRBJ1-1,TGTGCCAGCAGCGTACGGGGACAGGGCACTGAAGCTTTCTTT,CASSVRGQGTEAFF
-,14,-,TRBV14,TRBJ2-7,TGTGCCAGCAGCCAAGATTTGCAGGCCTACGAGCAGTACTTC,CASSQDLQAYEQYF
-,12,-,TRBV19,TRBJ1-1,TGTGCCAGTGCGGGACTGAACACTGAAGCTTTCTTT,CASAGLNTEAFF
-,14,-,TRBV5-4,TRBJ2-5,TGTGCCAGCAGCTCTCGACAAGACGCGGAGACCCAGTACTTC,CASSSRQDAETQYF
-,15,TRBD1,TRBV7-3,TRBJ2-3,TGTGCCAGCAGCCCACAGTGGGACAGATCAGATACGCAGTATTTT,CASSPQWDRSDTQYF